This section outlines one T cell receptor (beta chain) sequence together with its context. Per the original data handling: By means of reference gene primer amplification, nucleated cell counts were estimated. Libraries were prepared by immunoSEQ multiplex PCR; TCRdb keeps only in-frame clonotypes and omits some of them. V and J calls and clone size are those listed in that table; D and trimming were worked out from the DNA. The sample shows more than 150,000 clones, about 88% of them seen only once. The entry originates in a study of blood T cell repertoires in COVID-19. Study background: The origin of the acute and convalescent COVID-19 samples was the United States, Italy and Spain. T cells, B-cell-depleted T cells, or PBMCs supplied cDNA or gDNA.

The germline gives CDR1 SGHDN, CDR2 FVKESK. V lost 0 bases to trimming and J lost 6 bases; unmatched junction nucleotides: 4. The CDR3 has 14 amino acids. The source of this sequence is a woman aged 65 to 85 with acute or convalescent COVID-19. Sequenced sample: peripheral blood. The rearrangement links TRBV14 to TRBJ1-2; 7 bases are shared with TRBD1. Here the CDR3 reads CASSQDIGGNGYTF. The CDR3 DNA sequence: TGTGCCAGCAGCCAAGATATAGGGGGCAATGGCTACACCTTC.